Presented here are 10 T cell receptor beta chains from one specimen sequenced in a study of memory CD4+ T cells and cytomegalovirus serostatus. The sort gate was single viable CD3+CD4+CD8-CD45RO+ cells for memory CD4+ T cells. The table came from immunoSEQ multiplex PCR; TCRdb's copy has only in-frame clones and leaves some out. The sample lists 45,000 to 55,000 clones; about 80% were seen once. The sequencing sample was made of memory CD4+ T cells from blood. The receptors stem from an adult in good health and CMV-seronegative.

The chain has TRBV18 and TRBJ2-7; possibly TRBD1 for D (6 bases). CDR1 KGHSH and CDR2 LQKENI come from the germline V gene. With 2 bases removed from V and 3 bases from J, the gap between germline ends came to 17 bases. The CDR3 sequence is 16 residues long. The CDR3 DNA follows: TGTGCCAGCTCACCAGTGGCATCCAGGGGCGGCTACGAGCAGTACTTC. Protein sequence: CASSPVASRGGYEQYF.

V and J are TRBV11-2 and TRBJ2-7; D call uncertain. The CDR3 consists of 14 residues. V dropped 0 bases and J dropped 3 bases, with 9 bases sitting between them. The germline V gene encodes CDR1 SGHAT and CDR2 FQNNGV. For the CDR3, the DNA is TGTGCCAGCAGCTTAGATAGGACGGTCTACGAGCAGTACTTC. This translates into CASSLDRTVYEQYF.

The rearrangement joins TRBV4-2 to TRBJ1-5; tentatively, D is TRBD1 (5 bases). CDR3 length: 17 residues. Germline CDR1 LGHNA, CDR2 YNFKEQ. V was clipped by 1 base and J by 4 bases, with 17 bases between them. Written as DNA, the CDR3 is TGTGCCAGCAGCCAAGTTGAAGCCGTCCCAGGGAATCAGCCCCAGCATTTT. Translated: CASSQVEAVPGNQPQHF.

This clone was detected a few times. The V gene is TRBV5-6, the J gene TRBJ2-7; D possibly corresponds to TRBD1 (6 bases). The CDR3 has 12 residues. V lost 4 bases, J lost 3 bases, and 8 bases lay in between. Germline V gene lookup returns CDR1 SGHDT and CDR2 YYEEEE. The DNA of the CDR3 is TGTGCCAGCAGCAGGACAGTCTACGAGCAGTACTTC. Its translation: CASSRTVYEQYF.

Concerning this clone itself: This sample also contains other DNA sequences that code for the same CDR3. This sequence joins TRBV27 and TRBJ1-4; D is unclear. The V end was cut by 3 bases, the J end by 2 bases, with 4 bases between. Germline CDR1 MNHEY, CDR2 SMNVEV (reference sequence). The CDR3 sequence is 13 residues long. For the CDR3, the DNA is TGTGCCAGCAGTTTCAATACTAATGAAAAACTGTTTTTT. Amino acid sequence: CASSFNTNEKLFF.

The gene calls are TRBV4-1 and TRBJ2-2; D is perhaps TRBD1 or TRBD2 (6 bases each). Germline V gives CDR1 MGHRA, CDR2 YSYEKL. The CDR3 is 13 residues long. Trimming took 6 bases from V and 3 from J, leaving 8 bases between them. The CDR3: CASRGGYTGELFF. The CDR3 coding sequence is TGCGCCAGCAGAGGGGGGTACACCGGGGAGCTGTTTTTT.

The rearrangement joins TRBV5-5 to TRBJ2-7; D is possibly TRBD1 or TRBD2 (6 bases each). V dropped 4 bases and J dropped 5 bases, with 13 bases sitting between them. The CDR3 length is 13 residues. Germline V gene sequence: CDR1 SGHKS, CDR2 YYEKEE (reference sequence). In DNA, the CDR3 is TGTGCCAGCAGCCGATTGGGGGGCGACGAGCAGTACTTC. Protein product: CASSRLGGDEQYF.

The rearrangement joins TRBV18 to TRBJ1-1, with 9 positions matching TRBD1. Germline trimming cut 3 bases from V and 11 bases from J; bases unmatched to any gene: 10. This CDR3 has 14 amino acids. Germline CDR1 and CDR2: KGHSH and LQKENI. CDR3 protein: CASSPGEDRGGAFF. CDR3 bases: TGTGCCAGCTCACCTGGTGAGGACAGGGGAGGTGCTTTCTTT.

The rearrangement uses TRBV27 and TRBJ1-2, with D possibly TRBD1 on 5 matching bases. This CDR3 is 16 amino acids long. Germline values: CDR1 MNHEY, CDR2 SMNVEV (reference sequence). Trimming removed 2 bases at V and 4 bases at J, with 17 bases between. CDR3 in amino acids: CASSLAIYRQIYGYTF. The CDR3 DNA is TGTGCCAGCAGTTTAGCGATCTACAGACAGATCTATGGCTACACCTTC.

The chain recombines TRBV5-6 with TRBJ2-4; the D gene is possibly TRBD2 (5 bases). Germline V CDR1 and CDR2: SGHDT, YYEEEE. V was clipped by 4 bases and J by 3 bases, with 11 bases between them. The CDR3 contains 14 residues. CDR3 amino acids: CASSPRGYKNIQYF. The CDR3 bases are TGTGCCAGCAGCCCCCGGGGATACAAAAACATTCAGTACTTC.